The sequence of this T cell receptor (beta chain) was determined in a study of CD8 T cells in ankylosing spondylitis. Study-level points and caveats: What appeared characteristic of ankylosing spondylitis blood was a TCR beta motif of fewer than ten highly homologous variants.

Points on this clonotype: The antigen is not known.

The V gene's germline CDR1 is SGHDT and CDR2 YYEEEE. CDR3 length: 15 amino acids. Trimming cost V 5 bases and J 5 bases, with 19 bases left between them. Each CDR3 protein is one row after TCRdb ran MiXCR on the 5' RACE reads. The repertoire consists of about 450,000 distinct CDR3 sequences, with roughly a quarter occurring once and the leading ten covering over 0.8%. Material for sequencing was blood, either unsorted or a sorted T cell fraction (not recorded which). This TCR was sampled from a male donor with ankylosing spondylitis. The chain couples TRBV5-6 to TRBJ1-1, with D unresolved. In DNA form, the CDR3 reads TGTGCCAGCAGAGACACCGACATCTTTTCTACTGAAGCTTTCTTT. This translates into CASRDTDIFSTEAFF.